This TCR beta chain appears in the sequencing data of a study of identifying expanded T cells in peripheral blood. CDR1 is MNHEY, CDR2 SMNVEV, per germline (reference sequence). The CDR3 covers 12 residues. The V and J ends lost 4 bases and 11 bases respectively, with 15 bases between them. On this clone: The antigen remains undetermined.

The table came from immunoSEQ multiplex PCR; TCRdb's copy has only in-frame clones and leaves some out. The table lists 83,000 or so clones, around nine tenths of them singletons. Collection occurred without any documented infections or immune events in donors. Findings of the study overall: Across healthy donors, higher total template counts meant significantly greater approximately 2-week count variance. Over approximately two and four weeks, about 15 and 19 clones changed, versus approximately 1.2 between replicates.

The material sequenced was blood. The chain links TRBV27 to TRBJ2-7; possible D gene TRBD1, 6 bases. The sequence was obtained from a person aged 18 to 75 in good health. The CDR3 region is CASSSVQGAEYF. The CDR3 nucleotides read TGTGCCAGCAGTTCTGTACAGGGTGCCGAGTACTTC.